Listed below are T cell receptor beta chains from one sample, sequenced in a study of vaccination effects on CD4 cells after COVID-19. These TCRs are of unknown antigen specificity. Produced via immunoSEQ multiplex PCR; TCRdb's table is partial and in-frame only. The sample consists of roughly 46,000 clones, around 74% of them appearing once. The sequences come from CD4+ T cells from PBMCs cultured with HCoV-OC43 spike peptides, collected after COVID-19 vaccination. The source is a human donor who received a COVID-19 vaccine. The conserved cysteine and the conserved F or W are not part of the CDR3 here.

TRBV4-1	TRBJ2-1	ASSPMRREGRNEQF
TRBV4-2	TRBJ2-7	ASSQAASGGSYEQY
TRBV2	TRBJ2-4	ASSDRSLKNIQY
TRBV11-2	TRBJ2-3	ASSSLTAGSADTQY
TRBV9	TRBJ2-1	ASSAAGTGHNEQF
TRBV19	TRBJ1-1	ASSSGLNTEAF
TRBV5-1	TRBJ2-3	ASSFRGESTDTQY
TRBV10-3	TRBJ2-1	AISELPPGQGTYNEQF
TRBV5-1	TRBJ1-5	ASSFPILPGQGKNQPQH
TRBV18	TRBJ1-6	ASSLQGRQIISPLH
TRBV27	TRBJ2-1	ASSFRLAVLGNEQF
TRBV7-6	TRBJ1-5	ASSLNRQINQPQH
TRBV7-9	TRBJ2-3	ASSRTSTDTQY
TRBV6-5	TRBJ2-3	ASSYKGLPTDTQY
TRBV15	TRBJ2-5	ATSREGASETQY
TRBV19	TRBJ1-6	ASSTGEALTLH
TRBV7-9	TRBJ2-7	ASSLRGTGGIHEQY
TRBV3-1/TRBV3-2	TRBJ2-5	ASSRHWTSGRPETQY
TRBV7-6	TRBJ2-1	ASSPLRDRGYEQF
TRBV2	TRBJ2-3	ASSRGLAGSTDTQY
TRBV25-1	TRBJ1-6	ASSAWEDSPLH
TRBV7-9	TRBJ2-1	ASSSDTALRGNEQF
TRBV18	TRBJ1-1	ASSPFVGEAF
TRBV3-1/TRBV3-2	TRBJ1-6	ASSQGRHSPLH
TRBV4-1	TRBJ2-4	ASSPTRSDRNIQY
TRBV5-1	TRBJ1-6	ASSSEGGNSPLH
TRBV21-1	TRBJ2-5	ASSKIWWDGQPLYQETQY
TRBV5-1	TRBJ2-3	ASRPGGQVTDTQY
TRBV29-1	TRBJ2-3	SVNVGGVSDTQY
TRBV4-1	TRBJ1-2	ASSQLGLDYGYT
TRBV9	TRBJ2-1	ASSRTESSYNEQF
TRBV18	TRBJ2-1	ASSPSATYNEQF
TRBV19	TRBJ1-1	ASSGEDREAF
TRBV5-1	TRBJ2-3	ASSSQGISTDTQY
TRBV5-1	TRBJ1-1	ASSFNDRLLASDTEAF
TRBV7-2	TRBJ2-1	ASSAGQGSYNEQF